This section outlines one T cell receptor beta chain sequence together with its context. The antigen this receptor binds is unknown. The sample holds no much larger clone one base away, and base qualities are not on file. This entry comes from a study of OX40 agonist ivuxolimab in advanced cancers. Regarding the complete study: Ivuxolimab was a fully human IgG2 agonistic monoclonal antibody targeting the costimulatory receptor OX40 (CD134). Intravenous ivuxolimab was administered to patients every 2 weeks at six dose levels: 0.01, 0.1, 0.3, 1.5, 3 and 10 mg/kg. Of the approximately 54 dose-escalation patients, hepatocellular carcinoma was present in around 20, melanoma in some 15, renal cell carcinoma in 9 and head and neck cancer in 9. A male proportion of almost 85% and a mean age of around 60 years, ranging from roughly 23 to 80, were recorded for the dose-escalation cohort. Prior anti-PD-1, anti-PD-L1 or anti-CTLA-4 therapy was permitted, and about 40% of dose-escalation patients had received checkpoint inhibitors. Partial responses occurred in three dose-escalation patients: two with cutaneous melanoma and one with hepatocellular carcinoma. Peripheral TCRbeta sequencing aimed to test whether ivuxolimab altered TCR sequence diversity and caused clonal T-cell expansion. The paper describes the monotherapy dose-escalation part (N of about 52 patients) of the phase I trial of ivuxolimab. Summary of the overall study and its limitations: Low levels of normalized T-cell clonal expansion were also seen in some patients who did not respond. The antigen specificity of the peripheral T cells that underwent clonal expansion was not determined. In partial responders in the 0.1-3.0 mg/kg groups, normalized peripheral clonal expansion was found to be among the lowest, especially among CD8+ T cells. At doses of 0.1 to 3.0 mg/kg, clonal expansion of both CD4+ and CD8+ blood T cells was observed from baseline to week 6. After ivuxolimab, expanded clones were on average more numerous among CD8+ T cells than among CD4+ T cells.

Genomic DNA was isolated from the sorted cells so that the TCRbeta CDR3 region could be sequenced. The immunoSEQ Assay was used for sequencing of TCRbeta CDR3 regions. The source is immuneACCESS, and TCRdb retained only in-frame sequences with V and J called. Part of the clones is not carried over; for the studies checked, unresolved V genes explain less than half of this, and the remainder is unexplained. The sample profile shows roughly 50,000 clones; roughly 88% of them were found once. The ten largest clonotypes hold around an eighth of the sample. From its cysteine to its phenylalanine, the CDR3 spans 15 amino acids. Kept here is only the CDR3 DNA, which spans 45 bases and is read in frame from base 1. V loses 6 bases at its end and J loses 10 bases; junction bases beyond the gene matches: 12. CDR1 MNHEY and CDR2 SVGAGI were looked up in the germline V gene. The trial excluded patients who had a history of autoimmune disease or were on systemic immunosuppression. In every dose cohort, peripheral blood was drawn for TCR sequencing at baseline, cycle 4 day 1, and cycle 7 day 1. Samples were obtained from an open-label, multicenter, first-in-human phase I dose-escalation trial of ivuxolimab. Adults with locally advanced or metastatic head and neck squamous cell, hepatocellular, melanoma or renal cell carcinoma were enrolled in the trial. CD4+ and CD8+ T cells were sorted separately from peripheral blood before TCR sequencing.

Recombination connected TRBV6-5 to TRBJ1-5, and TRBD1 matches 10 of the central bases. The sequence came from an adult with an advanced solid tumor such as melanoma, head and neck, liver or kidney cancer. The sample here was CD4+ or CD8+ T cells sorted from blood, taken in a trial of the OX40 agonist ivuxolimab. The sequenced DNA: TGTGCCAGCAGCCCCGGGACAGGGGCACCAGGACCCCAGCATTTT. It translates to CASSPGTGAPGPQHF.